Shown below are 18 T cell receptor beta chains from a single sample sequenced in a study of T cells after posttransplantation cyclophosphamide. Libraries were prepared by immunoSEQ multiplex PCR; TCRdb keeps only in-frame clonotypes and omits some of them. In the table there are 45,000 to 60,000 clones, roughly nine tenths of which are singletons. The sequencing sample was made of PBMCs. These receptors were obtained from a woman in her fifties or sixties in good health and a related stem cell transplant donor.

This chain joins TRBV27 and TRBJ1-6; D gene unclear. CDR3 length equals 16 residues. Germline CDR1 is MNHEY and CDR2 is SMNVEV (reference sequence). Deletions cut 5 bases from V and 6 bases from J, with 17 bases between. CDR3 nucleotides: TGTGCCAGCAGTCTGGCCGTCGGAGGGTTTAATTCACCCCTCCACTTT. Its translation is CASSLAVGGFNSPLHF.

This clone was seen more than once but under ten times. The chain couples TRBV5-3 to TRBJ2-2, with a weak D call TRBD2 (5 bases). TRBV5-3 is identified as an open reading frame with a role that is uncertain. V lost 10 bases to trimming and J lost 2 bases, with 21 bases between them. This CDR3 region has 16 residues. The CDR3 sequence: CAQQLGVESNTGELFF. CDR3 nucleotides: TGTGCCCAACAACTGGGAGTCGAATCAAACACCGGGGAGCTGTTTTTT.

J is TRBJ1-4 and V is TRBV5-6, with D possibly TRBD1 on 6 matching bases. Germline V gives CDR1 SGHDT, CDR2 YYEEEE. Trimming took 5 bases from V and 3 from J, leaving 17 bases between them. The CDR3 sequence is 16 residues long. The CDR3 protein is CASSPLTGLANEKLFF. Here the CDR3 DNA reads TGTGCCAGCAGTCCACTTACAGGGTTGGCTAATGAAAAACTGTTTTTT.

The V gene is TRBV5-6, the J gene TRBJ1-5; D uncertain. Germline V gives CDR1 SGHDT, CDR2 YYEEEE. The CDR3 runs to 14 residues. With 4 bases removed from V and 4 bases from J, the gap between germline ends came to 12 bases. The CDR3 nucleotides are TGTGCCAGCAGCCTAGGACTGCCGAATCAGCCCCAGCATTTT. This codes for CASSLGLPNQPQHF. The entire variable domain, with the rest obtained from reference TRBV5-6 and TRBJ1-5, is as follows: DAGVTQSPTHLIKTRGQQVTLRCSPKSGHDTVSWYQQALGQGPQFIFQYYEEEERQRGNFPDRFSGHQFPNYSSELNVNALLLGDSALYLCASSLGLPNQPQHFGDGTRLSIL.

This clone was recorded only once. The rearrangement joins TRBV27 to TRBJ2-2; 7 positions agree with TRBD1. The CDR3 runs 16 residues. J was trimmed by 0 bases and V by 4 bases; bases with no gene match: 5. From germline, CDR1 is MNHEY and CDR2 SMNVEV (reference sequence). This chain's CDR3 is CASSSPTGTNTGELFF. CDR3 sequence (DNA): TGTGCCAGCAGTTCTCCGACAGGGACGAACACCGGGGAGCTGTTTTTT.

The chain combines TRBV5-1 with TRBJ1-1; TRBD1 agrees at 8 bases. The V gene's germline CDR1 is SGHRS and CDR2 YFSETQ. After removal of 4 bases from V and 0 bases from J, the junction contained 8 bases not matched to a gene. This CDR3 spans 16 amino acids. CDR3 amino acids: CASSDTGGGMNTEAFF. CDR3 sequence (DNA): TGCGCCAGCAGCGACACAGGGGGGGGAATGAACACTGAAGCTTTCTTT.

This sequence joins TRBV4-1 and TRBJ1-2; D is unclear. Germline-derived CDR1 and CDR2 are MGHRA and YSYEKL. V gave up 1 base and J gave up 3 bases, with 9 bases separating them. This CDR3 region has 14 residues. The CDR3 coding sequence is TGCGCCAGCAGCCAAGGCGAGCGGGACTATGGCTACACCTTC. It is translated as CASSQGERDYGYTF.

Remarks on this clone: Mismatch with germline at one junction end may stem from a read error. The rearrangement links TRBV7-7 to TRBJ2-5, with 7 positions matching TRBD2. Germline V lookup: CDR1 SSHAT, CDR2 FNYEAQ (reference sequence). CDR3 length equals 16 residues. The DNA for the CDR3 is TGTGCTAGCAGCCAATTCGAGGGAGGGCCCACCGAGACCCAGTACTTC. This codes for CASSQFEGGPTETQYF.

V usage is TRBV19 and J usage is TRBJ1-5; D is possibly TRBD1 (6 bases). The CDR3 extends over 15 amino acids. Germline V gene data show CDR1 as LNHDA and CDR2 as SQIVND (reference sequence). The V gene lost 7 bases and the J gene lost 2 bases, with 15 bases spanning the gap. CDR3: CASTAPGAGNQPQHF. Here the CDR3 DNA reads TGTGCCAGTACCGCGCCAGGGGCGGGCAATCAGCCCCAGCATTTT.

This rearrangement joins TRBV30 to TRBJ2-2; D remains unclear. Per the germline V gene, CDR1 is GTSNPN and CDR2 is SVGIG (reference sequence). Trimming shortened V by 3 bases and J by 5 bases, and 19 bases separated the two germline ends. The CDR3 loop spans 16 amino acids. The CDR3: CAWRPHHDTLTGELFF. The CDR3 DNA is TGTGCCTGGAGGCCCCACCATGACACATTAACCGGGGAGCTGTTTTTT.

The rearrangement uses TRBV7-9 and TRBJ1-1; the D is unclear. CDR3 size: 14 residues. V was pared by 5 bases and J by 3 bases, with 13 bases between. Germline CDR1 and CDR2: SEHNR and FQNEAQ (reference sequence). CDR3 sequence (DNA): TGTGCCAGCAGCCCCCACTGGAGGGACACTGAAGCTTTCTTT. Its translation is CASSPHWRDTEAFF.

V usage is TRBV7-9 and J usage is TRBJ2-2; no firm D call. Germline CDR1 and CDR2: SEHNR and FQNEAQ (reference sequence). This CDR3 contains 13 residues. The V gene lost 3 bases and the J gene lost 2 bases, with 4 bases spanning the gap. The CDR3 here is CASSFVNTGELFF. In DNA, the CDR3 is TGTGCCAGCAGCTTCGTTAACACCGGGGAGCTGTTTTTT.

V is TRBV21-1 and J is TRBJ1-2; TRBD1 is taken as the D call from the table, unchecked against the DNA. TRBV21-1 is reported as a pseudogene. The CDR3 contains 14 residues. Here the CDR3 reads CASRGTGACGGYTF. CDR3 in DNA: TGTGCCAGCAGAGGGACAGGGGCTTGCGGTGGCTACACCTTC.

The gene calls are TRBV4-2 and TRBJ2-7; 10 positions match TRBD1. Germline-derived CDR1 and CDR2 are LGHNA and YNFKEQ. V dropped 1 base and J dropped 5; count of bases not matched to a gene: 8. The CDR3 runs to 16 residues. The CDR3 nucleotides read TGTGCCAGCAGCCAAGGTTACGGGGACAGGGGTGACGAGCAGTACTTC. Translating it yields CASSQGYGDRGDEQYF.

Only a few counts were recorded for this clone. The chain employs TRBV19 and TRBJ2-5; TRBD1 matches at 8 bases. The length of the CDR3 is 14 residues. Germline lookup yields CDR1 LNHDA and CDR2 SQIVND (reference sequence). Trimming took 5 bases from V and 5 from J; bases not matched to a gene: 7. The CDR3 loop reads CASSPAGGAETQYF. CDR3 DNA sequence: TGTGCCAGTAGTCCGGCAGGGGGCGCGGAGACCCAGTACTTC.

The chain has TRBV30 and TRBJ2-7, with 7 bases identical to TRBD1. From germline, CDR1 is GTSNPN and CDR2 SVGIG (reference sequence). J was trimmed by 3 bases and V by 3 bases; bases with no gene match: 5. This CDR3 comprises 13 residues. The DNA of the CDR3 is TGTGCCTGGAGACATACAGGGGACTACGAGCAGTACTTC. Its protein is CAWRHTGDYEQYF.

The chain joins TRBV9 to TRBJ2-1; D gene unclear. V lost 2 bases to trimming and J lost 4 bases, with 7 bases between them. The CDR3 is 13 residues long. Germline V gene lookup returns CDR1 SGDLS and CDR2 YYNGEE. CDR3 protein: CASSVTSYNEQFF. CDR3 nucleotide sequence: TGTGCCAGCAGCGTTACAAGTTACAATGAGCAGTTCTTC.

The chain joins TRBV29-1 to TRBJ1-1, with D possibly TRBD1 on 6 matching bases. Trimming pared 7 bases from V and 1 base from J, leaving 7 bases between. Germline CDR1 reads SQVTM; CDR2 reads ANQGSEA. The CDR3 is made up of 11 amino acids. The CDR3 DNA is TGCAGCGCGGGACAGAACACTGAAGCTTTCTTT. Translating it yields CSAGQNTEAFF.